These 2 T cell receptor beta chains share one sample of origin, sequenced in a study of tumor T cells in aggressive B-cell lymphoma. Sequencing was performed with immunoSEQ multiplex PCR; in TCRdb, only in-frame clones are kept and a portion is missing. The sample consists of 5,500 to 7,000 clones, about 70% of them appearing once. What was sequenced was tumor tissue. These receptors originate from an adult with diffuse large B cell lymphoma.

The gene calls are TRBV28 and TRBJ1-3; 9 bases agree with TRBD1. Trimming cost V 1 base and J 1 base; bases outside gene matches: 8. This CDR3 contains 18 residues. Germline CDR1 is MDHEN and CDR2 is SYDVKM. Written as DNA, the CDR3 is TGTGCCAGCAGTTTATCCGGGACAGGGACTCTGTCTGGAAACACCATATATTTT. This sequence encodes CASSLSGTGTLSGNTIYF. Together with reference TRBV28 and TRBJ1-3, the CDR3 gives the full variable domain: DVKVTQSSRYLVKRTGEKVFLECVQDMDHENMFWYRQDPGLGLRLIYFSYDVKMKEKGDIPEGYSVSREKKERFSLILESASTNQTSMYLCASSLSGTGTLSGNTIYFGEGSWLTVV.

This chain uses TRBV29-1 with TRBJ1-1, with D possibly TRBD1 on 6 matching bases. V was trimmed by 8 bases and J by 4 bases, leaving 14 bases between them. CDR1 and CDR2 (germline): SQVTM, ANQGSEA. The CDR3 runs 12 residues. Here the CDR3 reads CSYRTESTEAFF. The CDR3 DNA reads TGCAGCTATAGGACAGAGAGCACTGAAGCTTTCTTT. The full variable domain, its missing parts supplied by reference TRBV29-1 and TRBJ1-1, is SAVISQKPSRDICQRGTSLTIQCQVDSQVTMMFWYRQQPGQSLTLIATANQGSEATYESGFVIDKFPISRPNLTFSTLTVSNMSPEDSSIYLCSYRTESTEAFFGQGTRLTVV.